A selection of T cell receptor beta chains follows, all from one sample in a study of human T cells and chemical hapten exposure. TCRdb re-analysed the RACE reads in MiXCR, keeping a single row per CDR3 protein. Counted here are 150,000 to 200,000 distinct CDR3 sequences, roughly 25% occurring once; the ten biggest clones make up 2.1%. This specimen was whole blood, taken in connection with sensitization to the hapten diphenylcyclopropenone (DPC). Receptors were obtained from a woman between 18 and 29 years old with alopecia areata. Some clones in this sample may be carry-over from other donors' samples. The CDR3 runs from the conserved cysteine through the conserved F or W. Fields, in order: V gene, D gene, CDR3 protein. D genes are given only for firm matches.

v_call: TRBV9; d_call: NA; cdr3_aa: CASSVVGDTQYF
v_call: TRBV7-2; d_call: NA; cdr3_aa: CASQQTPVGFGGYTF
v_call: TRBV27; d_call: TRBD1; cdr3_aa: CASSLYRGQGIYNEQFF
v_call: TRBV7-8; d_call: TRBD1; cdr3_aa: CASSRTGTGSGELFF
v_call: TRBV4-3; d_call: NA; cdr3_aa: CASSQVLGDYGYTF
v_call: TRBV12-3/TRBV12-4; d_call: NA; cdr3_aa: CASFFLGSGELFF
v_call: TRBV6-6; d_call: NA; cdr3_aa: CASSSPHEQETQYF
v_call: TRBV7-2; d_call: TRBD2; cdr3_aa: CASSLSGGGAINRF
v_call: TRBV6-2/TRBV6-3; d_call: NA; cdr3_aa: CASSYSTAGGNQPQHF
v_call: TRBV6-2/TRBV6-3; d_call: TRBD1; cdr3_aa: CASAWDSLYGYTF
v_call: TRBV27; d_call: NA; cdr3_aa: CASRRGGYTGELFF
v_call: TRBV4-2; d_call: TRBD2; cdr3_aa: CASSQGDTSGGLYEQYF
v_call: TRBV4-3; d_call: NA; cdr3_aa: CASSFFSGTTEAFF
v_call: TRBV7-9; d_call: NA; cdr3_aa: CASSRKGEAFF
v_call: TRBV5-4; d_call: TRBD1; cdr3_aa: CASSLRPVAGGNIQYF
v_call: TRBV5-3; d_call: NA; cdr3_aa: CARSKGRPQETQYF
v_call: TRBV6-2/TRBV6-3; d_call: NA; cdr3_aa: CASSAKQNTEAFF
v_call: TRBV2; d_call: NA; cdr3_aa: CASSKLGQLNIQYF
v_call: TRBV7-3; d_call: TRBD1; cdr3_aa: CASSQGGQGETQYF
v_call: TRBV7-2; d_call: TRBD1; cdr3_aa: CASSPGQGGADTQYF
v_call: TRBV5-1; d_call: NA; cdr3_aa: CASKFGGPQETQYF
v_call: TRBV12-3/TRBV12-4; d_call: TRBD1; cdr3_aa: CASSRGQGLGEQFF
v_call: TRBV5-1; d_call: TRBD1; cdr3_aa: CASSPQGVSNQPQHF
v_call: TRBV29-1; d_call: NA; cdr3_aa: CSVETGYEQYF
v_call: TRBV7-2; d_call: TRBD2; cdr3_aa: CASSQGLAQETQYF
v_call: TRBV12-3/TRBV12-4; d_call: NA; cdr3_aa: CASSLLYSGNTIYF
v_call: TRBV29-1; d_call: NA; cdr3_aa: CSVGQQGQRTEAFF
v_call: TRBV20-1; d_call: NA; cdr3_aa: CSARPRFNPLHF
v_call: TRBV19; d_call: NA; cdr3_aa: CASGHRERTGELFF
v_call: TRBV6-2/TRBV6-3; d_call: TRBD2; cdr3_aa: CASSYMTLADLQETQYF
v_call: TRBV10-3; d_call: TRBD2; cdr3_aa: CAVSGGAEWNTDTQYF
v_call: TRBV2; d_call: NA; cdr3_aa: CASREGVGQPQHF
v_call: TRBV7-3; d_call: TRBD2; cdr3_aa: CASSLTAGGEQYF
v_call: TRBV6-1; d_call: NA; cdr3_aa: CASSVQARTEAFF
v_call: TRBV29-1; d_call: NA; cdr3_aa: CSVKADSYNEQFF
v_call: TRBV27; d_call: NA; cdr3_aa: CASSIERNQPQHF
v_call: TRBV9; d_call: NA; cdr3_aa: CASSVFSGETQYF
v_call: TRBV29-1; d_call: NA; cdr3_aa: CSVEASGYEQYF
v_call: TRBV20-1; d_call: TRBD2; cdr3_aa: CSAPKAGRTDTQYF
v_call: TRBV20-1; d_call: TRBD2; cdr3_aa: CSARGIAGSYNEQFF
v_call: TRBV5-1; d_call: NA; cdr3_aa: CASSLASDTQYF
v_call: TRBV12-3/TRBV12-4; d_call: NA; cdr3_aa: CASRDGQETQYF
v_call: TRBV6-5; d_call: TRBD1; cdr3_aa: CASRFGTASAYTF